The entry below describes one TCR beta chain. Its antigen is undetermined. The sample is drawn from a study of T-cell memory formation after mild COVID-19. The study's findings and limits: In pre-infection memory, a portion of responding clones appeared, which suggested that cross-reactive memory joined. Nothing confirmed that second-wave clones peaking on day 37 were specific for SARS-CoV-2.

TCRdb itself ran the 5' RACE reads through MiXCR, one entry per CDR3 protein. The sample includes more than 400,000 distinct CDR3 sequences, 18% of them seen just once. The origin of this receptor is an adult woman who had mild COVID-19 (a few samples of this study predate the infection). Cell type and time point are not known. The sample consisted of PBMCs or a T cell subset sorted from them (not recorded which).

Here the CDR3 reads CASSLPPGTPNTGELFF. CDR3 coding DNA: TGTGCCAGCAGCTTGCCCCCCGGGACACCTAACACCGGGGAGCTGTTTTTT. V gene TRBV5-6 combines with J gene TRBJ2-2; TRBD1 is a possible D gene (6 bases). The germline V and J ends were trimmed by 1 base and 2 bases, with 15 bases remaining between them. The germline gives CDR1 SGHDT, CDR2 YYEEEE. The CDR3 is made up of 17 amino acids. Together with reference TRBV5-6 and TRBJ2-2, the CDR3 gives the full variable domain: DAGVTQSPTHLIKTRGQQVTLRCSPKSGHDTVSWYQQALGQGPQFIFQYYEEEERQRGNFPDRFSGHQFPNYSSELNVNALLLGDSALYLCASSLPPGTPNTGELFFGEGSRLTVL.